The 11 T cell receptor beta chains below come from one sample, sequenced in a study of shared clonotypes between healthy human individuals. This table comes from immunoSEQ multiplex PCR, and its TCRdb copy is limited to in-frame clones, with some not included. Among about 1.1 million clones, around three quarters were seen once, and the ten largest hold roughly 0.61%. Sample: memory CD4+ T cells from PBMCs. Stated subset: CD45RA-negative fraction. These receptors all come from a man aged 18 to 35 in good health. Some clones in this sample may be carry-over from other donors' samples.

This chain uses TRBV25-1 with TRBJ2-3; no firm D call. Germline V gene sequence: CDR1 MGHDK, CDR2 SYGVNS. The CDR3 totals 12 residues. Trimming left V 5 bases short and J 4 bases short, with 7 bases between. This CDR3 reads CASSIEPDTQYF. The CDR3 DNA reads TGTGCCAGCAGTATAGAACCAGATACGCAGTATTTT.

V gene TRBV4-1 combines with J gene TRBJ1-2; possible D gene TRBD1, 5 bases. The CDR3 runs 16 residues. The germline V gene has CDR1 MGHRA and CDR2 YSYEKL. V lost 1 base, J lost 6 bases, and 18 bases lay in between. CDR3: CASSQGLPGGMDGYTF. The CDR3 DNA reads TGCGCCAGCAGCCAAGGGTTGCCGGGGGGTATGGATGGCTACACCTTC.

About this clone itself: At one end the junction does not follow the germline gene, possibly because of a read error. The chain recombines TRBV6-1 with TRBJ1-1, with D possibly TRBD1 on 5 matching bases. This CDR3 is 14 amino acids long. CDR1 MNHNS and CDR2 SASEGT come from the germline V gene. This chain's CDR3 is CASNEWGGNTEAFF. CDR3 DNA: TGTGCCAGCAATGAATGGGGGGGGAACACTGAAGCTTTCTTT.

The chain couples TRBV11-1 to TRBJ1-1, with 10 positions matching TRBD1. Germline V gene lookup returns CDR1 SGHAT and CDR2 FQDESV (reference sequence). The CDR3 sequence is 15 residues long. J gave up 1 base and V 2 bases, and 1 base lay outside the gene matches. The CDR3 sequence is CASSLRTGGNTEAFF. For the CDR3, the DNA is TGTGCCAGCAGCTTAAGGACAGGGGGGAACACTGAAGCTTTCTTT.

The V call is TRBV5-6, the J call TRBJ1-1; D is unresolved. CDR1 and CDR2 (germline): SGHDT, YYEEEE. Trimming removed 0 bases at V and 5 bases at J, with 8 bases between. This CDR3 comprises 13 residues. CDR3 residues: CASSLGERTEAFF. CDR3 nucleotides: TGTGCCAGCAGCTTGGGGGAGCGAACTGAAGCTTTCTTT.

The CDR3 is CSAREEQAPFF. The CDR3, as DNA: TGCAGTGCTAGAGAGGAACAGGCCCCGTTCTTC. The chain combines TRBV20-1 with TRBJ2-1, with D tentatively TRBD1 (5 bases). The CDR3 has 11 residues. The germline gives CDR1 DFQATT, CDR2 SNEGSKA (reference sequence). V was cut by 0 bases and J by 15 bases, with 12 bases left in between.

The chain employs TRBV7-9 and TRBJ1-5; 8 bases match TRBD1. V dropped 5 bases and J dropped 7; count of bases not matched to a gene: 7. CDR3 length: 14 amino acids. From germline, CDR1 is SEHNR and CDR2 FQNEAQ (reference sequence). The CDR3: CASSRQAGGQPQHF. The CDR3 nucleotides read TGTGCCAGCAGCCGCCAGGCAGGGGGCCAGCCCCAGCATTTT.

This clone has a handful of counts. The rearrangement links TRBV11-2 to TRBJ2-7; D is undetermined. The V gene's germline CDR1 is SGHAT and CDR2 FQNNGV. V lost 5 bases to trimming and J lost 0 bases, with 20 bases between them. There are 17 residues in the CDR3. The CDR3 nucleotides are TGTGCCAGCAGCCCACTGGGTAGGGCAGTTAGCTCCTACGAGCAGTACTTC. It encodes CASSPLGRAVSSYEQYF. Full variable domain (outside the CDR3, taken from reference TRBV11-2 and TRBJ2-7): EAGVAQSPRYKIIEKRQSVAFWCNPISGHATLYWYQQILGQGPKLLIQFQNNGVVDDSQLPKDRFSAERLKGVDSTLKIQPAKLEDSAVYLCASSPLGRAVSSYEQYFGPGTRLTVT.

The rearrangement links TRBV5-1 to TRBJ1-1; D is ambiguous. The CDR3 spans 15 residues. Trimming shortened V by 0 bases and J by 6 bases, and 15 bases separated the two germline ends. Germline CDR1 and CDR2: SGHRS and YFSETQ. The DNA for the CDR3 is TGCGCCAGCAGCTTGGCCATAGGTCCCTCAGCTGAAGCTTTCTTT. Translating it yields CASSLAIGPSAEAFF.

The chain carries TRBV9 and TRBJ1-1; D is ambiguous. The V gene lost 0 bases and the J gene lost 0 bases, with 6 bases spanning the gap. The CDR3 is 14 amino acids. Germline V gene lookup returns CDR1 SGDLS and CDR2 YYNGEE. The CDR3 coding sequence is TGTGCCAGCAGCGTAGAAGTAATGAACACTGAAGCTTTCTTT. Encoded protein: CASSVEVMNTEAFF. Based on the CDR3 plus reference TRBV9 and TRBJ1-1, the full variable domain is DSGVTQTPKHLITATGQRVTLRCSPRSGDLSVYWYQQSLDQGLQFLIQYYNGEERAKGNILERFSAQQFPDLHSELNLSSLELGDSALYFCASSVEVMNTEAFFGQGTRLTVV.

CDR3 in DNA: TGTGCCAGCTCTCCCGTCAGCGGAGAGACCCAGTACTTC. It encodes CASSPVSGETQYF. This chain uses TRBV18 with TRBJ2-5, with D possibly being TRBD2 (5 bases). The ends were cut back, 6 bases at V and 4 bases at J, with 12 bases in the middle. In germline, CDR1 is KGHSH, CDR2 LQKENI. The CDR3 is 13 amino acids.